This T cell receptor (beta chain) was identified in a study of graft-versus-host responses after intestinal transplantation. Study information: Following induction with anti-thymocyte globulin, all recipients were given tacrolimus and steroids for roughly three years. Study-level findings and limits: In recipient marrow, GvH clones were found, and some appeared first in ileum or blood.

The protocol was immunoSEQ multiplex PCR, while the TCRdb copy is restricted to in-frame clones and leaves out a portion. The repertoire includes tens of thousands of clones, 90% to 95% of them detected once, and 1.5% to 2.5% sits in the top ten. V lost 5 bases and J 4 bases, leaving 11 bases between the germline ends. Germline CDR1 is MNHEY and CDR2 is SMNVEV (reference sequence). CDR3 length: 13 residues. With regard to this clone: Antigen unknown.

This specimen consisted of unstimulated CD8+ T cells sorted from spleen or lymph node cells, obtained before intestinal transplant. The genes are TRBV27 and TRBJ2-5; D not certain. The sequence was obtained from a human donor who received an intestinal transplant. DNA of the CDR3: TGTGCCAGCAGTCCTTTCGGTCGAGAGACCCAGTACTTC. Translated, it gives CASSPFGRETQYF.